Described below is a single T cell receptor (beta chain) sequence and its context. CDR1 is SGHRS, CDR2 YFSETQ, per germline. This CDR3 region has 15 residues. V was shortened by 0 bases and J by 0 bases, with 6 bases between the two germline ends. In the original workflow: Reference gene primer amplification in the assay estimated nucleated cell counts. Profiling relied on immunoSEQ multiplex PCR, and the TCRdb table lists in-frame clones only, not all of them. V and J calls and clone size are given by that table; D and trimming were obtained from the DNA. There are around 220,000 clones in the sample; roughly 80% occur only once, and 4.5% to 5% lies in the top ten. The data belong to a study of blood T cell repertoires in COVID-19. Whole-study context: Sources were T cells, B-cell-depleted T cells, or PBMCs; the material itself was cDNA or gDNA.

This chain joins TRBV5-1 and TRBJ1-4; D gene ambiguous. The sample taken for sequencing was peripheral blood. This sequence was found in a woman aged 80 or older with active or convalescent COVID-19. The CDR3 loop is CASSLVSATNEKLFF. CDR3 coding DNA: TGCGCCAGCAGCTTGGTCAGTGCAACTAATGAAAAACTGTTTTTT.